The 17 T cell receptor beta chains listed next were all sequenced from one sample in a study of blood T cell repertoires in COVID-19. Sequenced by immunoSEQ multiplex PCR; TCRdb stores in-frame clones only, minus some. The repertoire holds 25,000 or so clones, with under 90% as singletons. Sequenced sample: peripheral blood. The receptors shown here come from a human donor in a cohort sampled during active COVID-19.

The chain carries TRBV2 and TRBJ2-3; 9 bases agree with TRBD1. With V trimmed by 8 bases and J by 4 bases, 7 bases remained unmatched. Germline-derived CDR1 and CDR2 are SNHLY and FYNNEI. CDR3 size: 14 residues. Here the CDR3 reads CASPAGQGSDTQYF. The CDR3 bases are TGTGCCAGCCCTGCGGGACAGGGTTCAGATACGCAGTATTTT. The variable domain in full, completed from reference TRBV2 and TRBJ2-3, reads EPEVTQTPSHQVTQMGQEVILRCVPISNHLYFYWYRQILGQKVEFLVSFYNNEISEKSEIFDDQFSVERPDGSNFTLKIRSTKLEDSAMYFCASPAGQGSDTQYFGPGTRLTVL.

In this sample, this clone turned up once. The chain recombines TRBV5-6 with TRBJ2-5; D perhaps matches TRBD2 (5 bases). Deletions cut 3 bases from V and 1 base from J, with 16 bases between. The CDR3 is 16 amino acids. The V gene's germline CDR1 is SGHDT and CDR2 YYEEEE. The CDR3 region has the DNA TGTGCCAGCAGCTCTTTACCGGGGTCCCCCCAAGAGACCCAGTACTTC. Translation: CASSSLPGSPQETQYF. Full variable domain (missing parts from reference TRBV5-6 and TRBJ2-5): DAGVTQSPTHLIKTRGQQVTLRCSPKSGHDTVSWYQQALGQGPQFIFQYYEEEERQRGNFPDRFSGHQFPNYSSELNVNALLLGDSALYLCASSSLPGSPQETQYFGPGTRLLVL.

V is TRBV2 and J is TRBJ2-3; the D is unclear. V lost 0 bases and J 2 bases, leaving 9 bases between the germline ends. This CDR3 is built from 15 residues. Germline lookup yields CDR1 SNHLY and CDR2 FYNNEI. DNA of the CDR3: TGTGCCAGCAGTGAAGCGGGCAGGATCACAGATACGCAGTATTTT. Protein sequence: CASSEAGRITDTQYF.

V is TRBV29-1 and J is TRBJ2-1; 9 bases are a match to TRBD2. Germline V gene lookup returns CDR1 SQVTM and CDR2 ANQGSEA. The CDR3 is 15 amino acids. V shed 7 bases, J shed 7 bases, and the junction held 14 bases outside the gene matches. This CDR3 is CSAVQPSGIVNEQFF. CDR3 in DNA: TGCAGCGCCGTACAACCTAGCGGGATAGTGAATGAGCAGTTCTTC.

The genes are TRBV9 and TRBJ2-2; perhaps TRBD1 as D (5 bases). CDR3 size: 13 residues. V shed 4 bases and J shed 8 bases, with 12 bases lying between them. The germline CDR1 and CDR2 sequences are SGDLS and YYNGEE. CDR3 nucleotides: TGTGCCAGCAGCCAGGGTTTGACGGGGGAGCTGTTTTTT. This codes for CASSQGLTGELFF.

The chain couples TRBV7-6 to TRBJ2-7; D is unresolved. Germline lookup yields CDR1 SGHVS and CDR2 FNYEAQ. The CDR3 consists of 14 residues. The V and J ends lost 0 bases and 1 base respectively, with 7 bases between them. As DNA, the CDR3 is TGTGCCAGCAGCTTAGCATCCCGGTCCTACGAGCAGTACTTC. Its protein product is CASSLASRSYEQYF.

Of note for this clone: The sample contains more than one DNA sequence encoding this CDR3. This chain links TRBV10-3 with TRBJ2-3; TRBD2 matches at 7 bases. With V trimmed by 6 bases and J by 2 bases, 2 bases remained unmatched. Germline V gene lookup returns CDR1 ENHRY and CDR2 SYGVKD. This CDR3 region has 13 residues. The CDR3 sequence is CAIRAGVTDTQYF. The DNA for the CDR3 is TGTGCCATCAGGGCGGGAGTCACAGATACGCAGTATTTT.

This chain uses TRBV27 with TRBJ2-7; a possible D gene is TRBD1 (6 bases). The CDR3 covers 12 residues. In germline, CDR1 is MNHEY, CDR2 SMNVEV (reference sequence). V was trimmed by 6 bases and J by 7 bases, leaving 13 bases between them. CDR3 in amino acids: CASSPTGFEQYF. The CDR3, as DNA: TGTGCCAGCAGCCCAACAGGGTTTGAGCAGTACTTC.

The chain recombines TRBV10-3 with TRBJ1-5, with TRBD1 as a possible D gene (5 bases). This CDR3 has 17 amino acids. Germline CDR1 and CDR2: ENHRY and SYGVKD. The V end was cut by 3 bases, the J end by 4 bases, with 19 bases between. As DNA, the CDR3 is TGTGCCATCAGTGAATCCCCCCCAGGGTCGGGTAATCAGCCCCAGCATTTT. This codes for CAISESPPGSGNQPQHF.

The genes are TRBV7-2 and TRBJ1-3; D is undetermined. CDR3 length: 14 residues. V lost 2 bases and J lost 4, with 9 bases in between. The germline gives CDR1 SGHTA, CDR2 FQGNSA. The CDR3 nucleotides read TGTGCCAGCAGCTTATCTCCGGGAGGAAACACCATATATTTT. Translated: CASSLSPGGNTIYF.

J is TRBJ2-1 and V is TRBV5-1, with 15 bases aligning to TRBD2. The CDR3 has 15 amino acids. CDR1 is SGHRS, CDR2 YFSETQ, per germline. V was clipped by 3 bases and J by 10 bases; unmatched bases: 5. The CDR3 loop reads CASSSYGLAGGEQFF. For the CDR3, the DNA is TGCGCCAGCAGCTCATACGGACTAGCGGGGGGGGAGCAGTTCTTC.

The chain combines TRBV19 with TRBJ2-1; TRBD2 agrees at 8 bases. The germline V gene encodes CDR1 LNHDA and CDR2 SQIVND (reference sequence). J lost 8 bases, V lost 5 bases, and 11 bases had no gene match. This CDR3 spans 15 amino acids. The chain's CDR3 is CASSLGTRRVDEQFF. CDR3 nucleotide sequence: TGTGCCAGTAGTCTTGGGACTAGACGTGTTGATGAGCAGTTCTTC.

The CDR3 spells CASSYTGGPKEQYF. The CDR3 DNA follows: TGTGCCAGCAGTTACACGGGAGGGCCTAAAGAGCAGTACTTC. This chain uses TRBV25-1 with TRBJ2-7, with 8 bases that match TRBD2. The CDR3 is 14 amino acids. Germline V gene data show CDR1 as MGHDK and CDR2 as SYGVNS. The trim removed 5 bases at V and 7 bases at J, leaving 10 bases unmatched.

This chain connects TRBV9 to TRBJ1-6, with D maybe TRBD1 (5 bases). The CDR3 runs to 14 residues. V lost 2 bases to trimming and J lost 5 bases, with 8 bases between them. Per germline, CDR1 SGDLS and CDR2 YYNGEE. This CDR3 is CASSVGTDNSPLHF. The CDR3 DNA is TGTGCCAGCAGCGTTGGGACTGATAATTCACCCCTCCACTTT.

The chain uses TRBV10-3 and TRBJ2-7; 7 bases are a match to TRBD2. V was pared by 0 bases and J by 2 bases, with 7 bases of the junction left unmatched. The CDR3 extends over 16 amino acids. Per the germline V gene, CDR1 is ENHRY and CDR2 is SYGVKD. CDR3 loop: CAISESSGLAAYEQYF. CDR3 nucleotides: TGTGCCATCAGTGAGTCGTCGGGTCTAGCGGCCTACGAGCAGTACTTC.

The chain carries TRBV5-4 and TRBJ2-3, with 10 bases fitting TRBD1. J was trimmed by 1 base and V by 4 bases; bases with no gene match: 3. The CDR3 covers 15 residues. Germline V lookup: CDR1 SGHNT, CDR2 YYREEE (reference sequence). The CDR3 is CASSAGTGGTDTQYF. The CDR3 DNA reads TGTGCCAGCAGCGCCGGGACAGGGGGCACAGATACGCAGTATTTT.

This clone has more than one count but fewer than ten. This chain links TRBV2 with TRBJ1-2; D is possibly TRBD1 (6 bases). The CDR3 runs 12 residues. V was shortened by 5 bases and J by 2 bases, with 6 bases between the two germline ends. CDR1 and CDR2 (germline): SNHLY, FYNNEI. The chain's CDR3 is CASSQGNYGYTF. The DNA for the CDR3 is TGTGCCAGCAGTCAGGGGAACTATGGCTACACCTTC.